This T cell receptor beta chain came from a study of blood T cell repertoires in COVID-19. Study details: Collection of acute and convalescent COVID-19 samples took place in the United States, Italy and Spain. T cells, B-cell-depleted T cells, or PBMCs supplied cDNA or gDNA.

This CDR3 has 14 residues. CDR1 is SGDLS, CDR2 YYNGEE, per germline. Trimming pared 0 bases from V and 2 bases from J, leaving 8 bases between. The protocol was immunoSEQ multiplex PCR, while the TCRdb copy is restricted to in-frame clones and leaves out a portion. The table lists about 180,000 clones, 75% to 90% of them singletons. Living in 25 or so US areas, the participants were between roughly 18 and 89 years of age. Cohorts were based on clinical histories the participants reported. Sequences were obtained from PBMCs or T cells enriched from blood (not recorded which). V usage is TRBV9 and J usage is TRBJ1-2; D possibly corresponds to TRBD1 (5 bases). This receptor was identified in a woman aged 40 to 50 with acute COVID-19. The CDR3 here is CASSVVGENYGYTF. The CDR3 DNA is TGTGCCAGCAGCGTAGTAGGGGAAAACTATGGCTACACCTTC.